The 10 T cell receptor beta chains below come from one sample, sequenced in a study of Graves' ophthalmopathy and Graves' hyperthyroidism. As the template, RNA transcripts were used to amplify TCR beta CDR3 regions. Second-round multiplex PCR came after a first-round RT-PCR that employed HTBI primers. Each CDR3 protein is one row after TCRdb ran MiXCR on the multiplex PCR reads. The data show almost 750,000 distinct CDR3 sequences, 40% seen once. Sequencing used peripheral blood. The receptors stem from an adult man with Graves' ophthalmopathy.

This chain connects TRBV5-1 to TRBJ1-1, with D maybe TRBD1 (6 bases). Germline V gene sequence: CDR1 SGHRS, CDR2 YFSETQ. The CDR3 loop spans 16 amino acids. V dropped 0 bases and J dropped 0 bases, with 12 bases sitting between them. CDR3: CASSLAGDTVNTEAFF. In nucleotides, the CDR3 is TGCGCCAGCAGCTTGGCCGGGGACACAGTGAACACTGAAGCTTTCTTT.

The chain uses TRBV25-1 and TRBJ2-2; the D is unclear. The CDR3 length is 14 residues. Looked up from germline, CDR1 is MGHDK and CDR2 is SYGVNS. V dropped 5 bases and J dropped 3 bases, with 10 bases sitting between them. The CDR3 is CASSYGQHTGELFF. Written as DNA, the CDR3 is TGTGCCAGCAGTTACGGTCAGCACACCGGGGAGCTGTTTTTT.

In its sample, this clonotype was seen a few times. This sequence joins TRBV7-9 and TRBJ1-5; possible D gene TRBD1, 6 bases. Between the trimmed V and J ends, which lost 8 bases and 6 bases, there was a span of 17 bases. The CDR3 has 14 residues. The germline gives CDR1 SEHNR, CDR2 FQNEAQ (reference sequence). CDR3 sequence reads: CASPGAAWAQPQHF. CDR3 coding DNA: TGTGCCAGCCCGGGGGCGGCTTGGGCTCAGCCCCAGCATTTT. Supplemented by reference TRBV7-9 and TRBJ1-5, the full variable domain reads DTGVSQNPRHKITKRGQNVTFRCDPISEHNRLYWYRQTLGQGPEFLTYFQNEAQLEKSRLLSDRFSAERPKGSFSTLEIQRTEQGDSAMYLCASPGAAWAQPQHFGDGTRLSIL.

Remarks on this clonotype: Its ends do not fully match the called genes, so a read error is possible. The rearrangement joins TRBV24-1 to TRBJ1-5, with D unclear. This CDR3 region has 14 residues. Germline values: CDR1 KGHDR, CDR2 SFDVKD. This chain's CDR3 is CASSTRADNQPQHF. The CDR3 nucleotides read TGTGCCAGCAGTACTCGGGCCGACAATCAGCCCCAGCATTTT.

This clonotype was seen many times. The CDR3 is CASSSGKSEAFF. CDR3 bases: TGTGCCAGCAGTTCGGGGAAATCTGAAGCTTTCTTT. The chain links TRBV6-5 to TRBJ1-1; D gene uncertain. CDR1 and CDR2 from the germline V gene are MNHEY and SVGAGI. This CDR3 is 12 amino acids long. Between the trimmed V and J ends, which lost 4 bases and 6 bases, there was a span of 9 bases.

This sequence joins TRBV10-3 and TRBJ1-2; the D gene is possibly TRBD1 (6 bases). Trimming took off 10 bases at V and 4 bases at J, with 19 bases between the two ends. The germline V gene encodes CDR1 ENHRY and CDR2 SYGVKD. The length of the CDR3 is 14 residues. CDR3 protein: CASSQGQRSYGYTF. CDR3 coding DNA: TGTGCCAGCAGCCAGGGACAAAGGAGCTATGGCTACACCTTC.

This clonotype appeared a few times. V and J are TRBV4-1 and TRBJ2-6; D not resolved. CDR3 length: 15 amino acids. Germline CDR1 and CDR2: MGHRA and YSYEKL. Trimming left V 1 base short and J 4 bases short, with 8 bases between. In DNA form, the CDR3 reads TGCGCCAGCAGCCAAGTGTTCTCCGGGGCCAACGTCCTGACTTTC. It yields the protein CASSQVFSGANVLTF.

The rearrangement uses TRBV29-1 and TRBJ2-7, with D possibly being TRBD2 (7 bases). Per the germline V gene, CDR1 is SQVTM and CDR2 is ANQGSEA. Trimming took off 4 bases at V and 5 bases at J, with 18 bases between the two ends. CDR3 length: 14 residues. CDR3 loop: CSVGGGRLGDEQYF. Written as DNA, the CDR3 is TGCAGCGTTGGGGGGGGCCGTCTTGGAGACGAGCAGTACTTC.

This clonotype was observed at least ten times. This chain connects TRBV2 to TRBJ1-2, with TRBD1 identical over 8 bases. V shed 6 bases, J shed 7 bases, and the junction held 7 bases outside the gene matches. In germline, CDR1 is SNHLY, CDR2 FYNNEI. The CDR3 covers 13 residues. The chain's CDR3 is CASRGQGMGGYTF. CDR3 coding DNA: TGTGCCAGCAGAGGACAGGGAATGGGTGGCTACACCTTC.

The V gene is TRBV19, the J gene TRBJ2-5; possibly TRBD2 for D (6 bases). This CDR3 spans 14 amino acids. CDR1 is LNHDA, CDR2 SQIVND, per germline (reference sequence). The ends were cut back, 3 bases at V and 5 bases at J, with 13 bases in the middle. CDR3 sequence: CASSIAGTLETQYF. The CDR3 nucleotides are TGTGCCAGTAGTATTGCGGGAACCCTGGAGACCCAGTACTTC.